Shown below are 8 T cell receptor beta chains from a single sample sequenced in a study of CD8 T cells in ankylosing spondylitis. Study conclusions and caveats: Typical of ankylosing spondylitis blood, it appeared, was a TCR beta motif of several highly homologous variants.

No cognate antigen is known for these TCRs. TCRdb used MiXCR to reprocess the 5' RACE reads, holding one entry per CDR3 protein. This table holds about 90,000 distinct CDR3 sequences, roughly 10% found once. The sample was blood, either unsorted or a sorted T cell fraction (not recorded which). All receptors derive from a male donor with ankylosing spondylitis.

This rearrangement joins TRBV24-1 to TRBJ2-1; no reliable D call. Germline CDR1 and CDR2: KGHDR and SFDVKD. V was shortened by 4 bases and J by 6 bases, with 6 bases between the two germline ends. The CDR3 extends over 12 amino acids. The CDR3 sequence is CATSDPGNEQFF. CDR3 coding DNA: TGTGCCACCAGTGACCCGGGCAATGAGCAGTTCTTC.

This clonotype has more than one count but fewer than ten. V usage is TRBV7-8 and J usage is TRBJ2-1, with no clear D. V lost 4 bases and J 10 bases, leaving 8 bases between the germline ends. Germline lookup yields CDR1 SGHVS and CDR2 FQNEAQ. CDR3 length: 11 amino acids. The CDR3, as DNA: TGTGCCAGCAGCTCACCGCCGGAGCAGTTCTTC. Translating it yields CASSSPPEQFF.

This clonotype was counted many times. The chain has TRBV29-1 and TRBJ1-4; weak D call: TRBD1 (6 bases). The ends were cut back, 4 bases at V and 8 bases at J, with 20 bases in the middle. This CDR3 contains 15 residues. Germline V gene lookup returns CDR1 SQVTM and CDR2 ANQGSEA. DNA for the CDR3: TGCAGCGTTGCCCTGCGGACAGCTGAAGGGGAAAAACTGTTTTTT. Its protein product is CSVALRTAEGEKLFF.

V gene TRBV20-1 combines with J gene TRBJ1-1; D not certain. This CDR3 is built from 16 residues. Germline values: CDR1 DFQATT, CDR2 SNEGSKA (reference sequence). Trimming stripped 5 bases from V and 1 base from J, with 20 bases between. The CDR3 DNA reads as TGCAGTGCTCCCCGATCGAGTGGTGAACAGAACACTGAAGCTTTCTTT. Translating gives CSAPRSSGEQNTEAFF.

This clonotype was recorded many times. CDR3: CASSPPLLAGRYNEQFF. CDR3 DNA sequence: TGTGCCAGCAGCCCTCCTTTACTAGCGGGACGATACAATGAGCAGTTCTTC. The genes are TRBV7-9 and TRBJ2-1; 10 nucleotides align to TRBD2. CDR1 is SEHNR, CDR2 FQNEAQ, per germline (reference sequence). This CDR3 region has 17 residues. J gave up 4 bases and V 5 bases, and 11 bases lay outside the gene matches. Variable domain in full (rest from reference TRBV7-9 and TRBJ2-1): DTGVSQNPRHKITKRGQNVTFRCDPISEHNRLYWYRQTLGQGPEFLTYFQNEAQLEKSRLLSDRFSAERPKGSFSTLEIQRTEQGDSAMYLCASSPPLLAGRYNEQFFGPGTRLTVL.

This clonotype appeared many times. This chain links TRBV5-1 with TRBJ2-7; TRBD2 is a possible D gene (5 bases). Germline loops: CDR1 SGHRS, CDR2 YFSETQ. V was shortened by 5 bases and J by 4 bases, with 10 bases between the two germline ends. There are 12 residues in the CDR3. The CDR3 DNA follows: TGCGCCAGCAGTCTTAGGAGGTACGAGCAGTACGTC. It yields the protein CASSLRRYEQYV.

V and J are TRBV2 and TRBJ2-1; the D gene is possibly TRBD2 (5 bases). Deletions cut 4 bases from V and 0 bases from J, with 16 bases between. Germline-derived CDR1 and CDR2 are SNHLY and FYNNEI. There are 17 residues in the CDR3. CDR3 protein: CASSVTSPRSSYNEQFF. The CDR3 DNA follows: TGTGCCAGCAGTGTTACTAGTCCCAGGAGCTCCTACAATGAGCAGTTCTTC.

This sequence joins TRBV6-2 or TRBV6-3 and TRBJ2-1, with 11 bases lining up with TRBD2. Germline V gene sequence: CDR1 MNHEY, CDR2 SVGEGT. The CDR3 length is 15 residues. V was pared by 5 bases and J by 4 bases, with 4 bases of the junction left unmatched. CDR3: CASSGGLADYNEQFF. DNA of the CDR3: TGTGCCAGCAGTGGGGGACTAGCGGATTACAATGAGCAGTTCTTC.